Reported below is one T cell receptor beta chain. The V gene's germline CDR1 is GTSNPN and CDR2 SVGIG (reference sequence). CDR3 length equals 13 residues. J lost 4 bases, V lost 1 base, and 2 bases had no gene match. This entry comes from a study of shared clonotypes between healthy human individuals. Recent acute infections and vaccinations were absent in the healthy HIV-negative adult donors. The protocol was immunoSEQ multiplex PCR, while the TCRdb copy is restricted to in-frame clones and leaves out a portion. The data show millions of clones, approximately 94% seen once. Material for sequencing was naive CD4+ T cells sorted from blood. Subset in this sample: CD45RA+ positively selected. The rearrangement uses TRBV30 and TRBJ1-2; 8 positions agree with TRBD1. This TCR was recovered from a young man in good health. This chain's CDR3 is CAWSADRVYGYTF. CDR3 bases: TGTGCCTGGAGTGCGGACAGGGTCTATGGCTACACCTTC.